The 10 T cell receptor beta chains in this list originate from one sample, sequenced in a study of blood T cell repertoires in COVID-19. Generated by immunoSEQ multiplex PCR, the TCRdb table keeps only in-frame clones and is missing some. This sample carries over 600,000 clones, about 90% of them seen once, and the ten largest clones take over 0.2%. The material sequenced was peripheral blood. Receptors were obtained from a woman aged 18 to 35 with acute or convalescent COVID-19.

The chain has TRBV27 and TRBJ2-7; possibly TRBD2 for D (5 bases). Germline V gene data show CDR1 as MNHEY and CDR2 as SMNVEV (reference sequence). The CDR3 extends over 17 amino acids. V was pared by 3 bases and J by 2 bases, with 20 bases between. The CDR3 region is CASSLAPEKGATYEQYF. DNA for the CDR3: TGTGCCAGCAGTTTGGCCCCCGAGAAGGGAGCAACCTACGAGCAGTACTTC.

This clone was counted once. The sample carries other DNA sequences with the same CDR3. This sequence joins TRBV7-9 and TRBJ1-5; 8 positions match TRBD1. Germline loops: CDR1 SEHNR, CDR2 FQNEAQ (reference sequence). V lost 2 bases and J lost 6; bases outside the gene matches: 3. The CDR3 is 14 amino acids. CDR3 DNA: TGTGCCAGCAGCTTATCACAGGGGGGTCAGCCCCAGCATTTT. It yields the protein CASSLSQGGQPQHF. Looking up the rest from reference TRBV7-9 and TRBJ1-5 gives the full variable domain: DTGVSQNPRHKITKRGQNVTFRCDPISEHNRLYWYRQTLGQGPEFLTYFQNEAQLEKSRLLSDRFSAERPKGSFSTLEIQRTEQGDSAMYLCASSLSQGGQPQHFGDGTRLSIL.

This chain connects TRBV27 to TRBJ1-1, with D perhaps TRBD1 (6 bases). The CDR3 spans 15 residues. V was pared by 5 bases and J by 1 base, with 14 bases between. Germline CDR1 MNHEY, CDR2 SMNVEV (reference sequence). CDR3 sequence: CASSARQVSNTEAFF. For the CDR3, the DNA is TGTGCCAGCAGTGCAAGACAGGTTTCGAACACTGAAGCTTTCTTT.

V usage is TRBV4-2 and J usage is TRBJ2-7, with D maybe TRBD1 (6 bases). Germline V gene data show CDR1 as LGHNA and CDR2 as YNFKEQ. Trimming removed 0 bases from V and 0 bases from J, with 15 bases in between. This CDR3 region has 17 residues. The CDR3: CASSQEVGAAYSYEQYF. The CDR3, as DNA: TGTGCCAGCAGCCAAGAGGTGGGGGCGGCGTACTCCTACGAGCAGTACTTC.

This clone was recorded only once. This chain connects TRBV7-9 to TRBJ1-1; D remains unclear. The germline V and J ends were trimmed by 4 bases and 7 bases, with 10 bases remaining between them. The CDR3 consists of 12 residues. Per the germline V gene, CDR1 is SEHNR and CDR2 is FQNEAQ (reference sequence). Here the CDR3 reads CASSSTSGEAFF. For the CDR3, the DNA is TGTGCCAGCAGCTCCACGTCAGGTGAAGCTTTCTTT.

DNA for the CDR3: TGTGCCACCAGTGATCCCCGTGGACAGGGAGGTGAAAAACTGTTTTTT. Translated: CATSDPRGQGGEKLFF. This chain connects TRBV24-1 to TRBJ1-4; 8 nucleotides line up with TRBD1. The CDR3 loop spans 16 amino acids. The ends lost 3 bases at V and 7 bases at J; junction bases unmatched: 9. Germline V gene data show CDR1 as KGHDR and CDR2 as SFDVKD.

This rearrangement joins TRBV3-1 (or the pseudogene TRBV3-2) to TRBJ1-4, with 8 bases lining up with TRBD1. Unmatched junction bases numbered 10, after V lost 2 bases and J lost 8 bases. CDR3 length equals 16 residues. Germline CDR1 reads LGHDT; CDR2 reads YNNKEL (reference sequence). CDR3 protein: CASSQRLTGVGEKLFF. The DNA for the CDR3 is TGTGCCAGCAGCCAACGTCTGACAGGGGTAGGGGAAAAACTGTTTTTT.

The CDR3 is CASSRGFVGTEAFF. As DNA, the CDR3 is TGTGCCAGCAGTCGCGGCTTCGTAGGAACTGAAGCTTTCTTT. The gene calls are TRBV27 and TRBJ1-1, with no clear D. Trimming removed 5 bases at V and 5 bases at J, with 15 bases between. Germline V lookup: CDR1 MNHEY, CDR2 SMNVEV (reference sequence). The CDR3 is made up of 14 amino acids.

The chain employs TRBV9 and TRBJ1-5; TRBD1 matches 10 bases. This CDR3 has 13 residues. Germline CDR1 and CDR2: SGDLS and YYNGEE. CDR3 residues: CLLGQGYRQPQHF. The CDR3, as DNA: TGTTTGTTGGGACAGGGGTACCGCCAGCCCCAGCATTTT.

The chain is built from TRBV19 and TRBJ1-5, with D unclear. The germline V gene encodes CDR1 LNHDA and CDR2 SQIVND (reference sequence). The CDR3 sequence is 12 residues long. Trimming left V 8 bases short and J 3 bases short, with 8 bases between. The CDR3 region is CASSVFNQPQHF. In DNA, the CDR3 is TGTGCCAGTTCGGTCTTCAATCAGCCCCAGCATTTT.